Shown below are 25 T cell receptor beta chains from a single sample sequenced in a study of blood T cells in healthy people across ages. Alongside a J-beta primer mix, a sample-barcoded 5' primer served in a second PCR lasting about 6 to 11 cycles. TCRdb re-called the 5' RACE reads through MiXCR, storing one row per CDR3 protein. The table lists around 990,000 distinct CDR3 sequences, 35% to 40% of them singletons. The sample consisted of blood. These receptors all come from a man younger than 35 in good health.

The chain employs TRBV30 and TRBJ1-2; D not certain. CDR3 size: 11 residues. Germline CDR1 is GTSNPN and CDR2 is SVGIG (reference sequence). Trimming removed 3 bases at V and 4 bases at J, with 6 bases between. Written as DNA, the CDR3 is TGTGCCTGGAGGGGAAGCTATGGCTACACCTTC. Amino acids: CAWRGSYGYTF.

This clonotype has only a few counts. This clone may be a read error of a much larger clone one base away. The chain carries TRBV7-2 and TRBJ2-1; 9 nucleotides line up with TRBD1. Matching the DNA end better, TRBJ2-7 makes the J call doubtful. The CDR3 spans 15 residues. Germline CDR1 SGHTA, CDR2 FQGNSA. The CDR3 DNA follows: TGTGCCAGCAGCTTTGACAGGGGGACTTACAATGAGCAGTACTTC. Translating gives CASSFDRGTYNEQYF.

V is TRBV29-1 and J is TRBJ1-2, with D perhaps matching TRBD1 (6 bases). Germline values: CDR1 SQVTM, CDR2 ANQGSEA. V shed 5 bases and J shed 6 bases, with 19 bases lying between them. The CDR3 has 14 residues. The CDR3 DNA sequence: TGCAGCGTTCTCCGTGGGGGGCTTGTCAATGGCTACACCTTC. It specifies CSVLRGGLVNGYTF.

This rearrangement joins TRBV20-1 to TRBJ1-1; D uncertain. The ends were cut back, 6 bases at V and 0 bases at J, with 14 bases in the middle. This CDR3 region has 14 residues. Looked up from germline, CDR1 is DFQATT and CDR2 is SNEGSKA (reference sequence). CDR3 in amino acids: CSASRGQLNTEAFF. The CDR3 coding sequence is TGCAGTGCCTCGCGCGGCCAGTTGAACACTGAAGCTTTCTTT.

The chain joins TRBV7-9 to TRBJ1-1; unclear D gene. Germline CDR1 reads SEHNR; CDR2 reads FQNEAQ (reference sequence). The CDR3 length is 13 residues. The V gene lost 5 bases and the J gene lost 5 bases, with 12 bases spanning the gap. This CDR3 is CASSPTGETEAFF. The CDR3 DNA sequence: TGTGCCAGCAGCCCCACCGGGGAAACTGAAGCTTTCTTT.

This clonotype has a handful of counts. J is TRBJ1-1 and V is TRBV5-1; D is unresolved. This CDR3 is 15 amino acids long. Deletions cut 0 bases from V and 1 base from J, with 10 bases between. Germline V CDR1 and CDR2: SGHRS, YFSETQ. The CDR3 loop is CASSLVDRKNTEAFF. The CDR3 DNA is TGCGCCAGCAGCTTGGTTGACCGCAAGAACACTGAAGCTTTCTTT. Based on the CDR3 plus reference TRBV5-1 and TRBJ1-1, the full variable domain is KAGVTQTPRYLIKTRGQQVTLSCSPISGHRSVSWYQQTPGQGLQFLFEYFSETQRNKGNFPGRFSGRQFSNSRSEMNVSTLELGDSALYLCASSLVDRKNTEAFFGQGTRLTVV.

This clonotype was seen more than once but under ten times. This chain uses TRBV29-1 with TRBJ1-2, with 7 bases aligning to TRBD1. Germline CDR1 reads SQVTM; CDR2 reads ANQGSEA. Unmatched junction bases numbered 7, after V lost 0 bases and J lost 0 bases. The CDR3 totals 16 residues. This CDR3 reads CSVEDWGTDTNYGYTF. CDR3 bases: TGCAGCGTTGAAGATTGGGGGACAGATACTAACTATGGCTACACCTTC. The complete variable domain, with remaining parts taken from reference TRBV29-1 and TRBJ1-2, reads SAVISQKPSRDICQRGTSLTIQCQVDSQVTMMFWYRQQPGQSLTLIATANQGSEATYESGFVIDKFPISRPNLTFSTLTVSNMSPEDSSIYLCSVEDWGTDTNYGYTFGSGTRLTVV.

This chain's CDR3 is CASSGIDGLGRVTGELFF. The CDR3 DNA follows: TGTGCCAGCAGCGGTATTGATGGACTAGGTCGGGTCACCGGGGAGCTGTTTTTT. The chain combines TRBV9 with TRBJ2-2, with 7 positions matching TRBD2. V lost 3 bases and J lost 4; bases outside the gene matches: 15. Germline CDR1 SGDLS, CDR2 YYNGEE. The CDR3 is made up of 18 amino acids. Supplemented by reference TRBV9 and TRBJ2-2, the full variable domain reads DSGVTQTPKHLITATGQRVTLRCSPRSGDLSVYWYQQSLDQGLQFLIQYYNGEERAKGNILERFSAQQFPDLHSELNLSSLELGDSALYFCASSGIDGLGRVTGELFFGEGSRLTVL.

V usage is TRBV10-3 and J usage is TRBJ1-2; 7 bases match TRBD1. In germline, CDR1 is ENHRY, CDR2 SYGVKD. V shed 7 bases, J shed 8 bases, and the junction held 13 bases outside the gene matches. The CDR3 extends over 14 amino acids. The DNA for the CDR3 is TGTGCCATCAATTCCAGGGGGTTGGAAGGAGGCTACACCTTC. Translating gives CAINSRGLEGGYTF.

The chain has TRBV6-6 and TRBJ1-1; D gene uncertain. The CDR3 is made up of 14 amino acids. Deletions cut 2 bases from V and 10 bases from J, with 17 bases between. Germline CDR1 is MNHNY and CDR2 is SVGAGI (reference sequence). CDR3 DNA: TGTGCCAGCAGTTACGTGGTCGGGCAGTATGCAGCTTTCTTT. Its protein product is CASSYVVGQYAAFF.

This clonotype has more than one count but fewer than ten. The V gene is TRBV20-1, the J gene TRBJ2-5, with TRBD2 identical over 8 bases. The germline CDR1 and CDR2 sequences are DFQATT and SNEGSKA (reference sequence). There are 13 residues in the CDR3. As DNA, the CDR3 is TGCAGCGACATAGCGGGGTACCAAGAGACCCAGTACTTC. Translation: CSDIAGYQETQYF.

This clonotype was seen only a few times. The V call is TRBV6-7, the J call TRBJ1-5, with D tentatively TRBD1 (6 bases). TRBV6-7 is labeled an ORF, and its function is uncertain. The CDR3 spans 14 residues. Trimming took 2 bases from V and 9 from J, leaving 14 bases between them. The CDR3 DNA is TGTGCCAGCAGTTACAGGGACACCAGACGGCCCCAGCATTTT. Protein product: CASSYRDTRRPQHF.

This clonotype appeared a few times. This chain connects TRBV4-2 to TRBJ2-3; a weak D match, TRBD2 (5 bases). The CDR3 length is 16 residues. Trimming took 0 bases from V and 2 from J, leaving 12 bases between them. Per germline, CDR1 LGHNA and CDR2 YNFKEQ. The CDR3 spells CASSQDGAEDTDTQYF. CDR3 bases: TGTGCCAGCAGCCAAGATGGAGCGGAAGACACAGATACGCAGTATTTT.

The rearrangement joins TRBV20-1 to TRBJ1-4, with D possibly matching TRBD1 (5 bases). Trimming took off 6 bases at V and 8 bases at J, with 19 bases between the two ends. CDR3 size: 14 residues. In germline, CDR1 is DFQATT, CDR2 SNEGSKA (reference sequence). DNA of the CDR3: TGCAGTGCAAAGACGGGGGGGTTCGACGAAAAACTGTTTTTT. This encodes CSAKTGGFDEKLFF.

The gene calls are TRBV7-9 and TRBJ2-1; 10 bases align to TRBD1. V lost 5 bases and J lost 1; bases outside the gene matches: 8. This CDR3 spans 17 amino acids. Germline CDR1 is SEHNR and CDR2 is FQNEAQ (reference sequence). The CDR3, as DNA: TGTGCCAGCAGCCCGGGGACAGGGGAGGTATCCTACAATGAGCAGTTCTTC. It translates to CASSPGTGEVSYNEQFF.

This clonotype was recorded a few times. This rearrangement joins TRBV9 to TRBJ1-4, with D perhaps matching TRBD1 (5 bases). V lost 1 base and J 0 bases, leaving 10 bases between the germline ends. The CDR3 consists of 16 residues. Germline V CDR1 and CDR2: SGDLS, YYNGEE. This CDR3 is CASSVSIQATNEKLFF. CDR3 sequence (DNA): TGTGCCAGCAGCGTAAGCATACAGGCAACTAATGAAAAACTGTTTTTT.

Remarks on this clonotype: The junction shows a germline mismatch at one end, possibly a read error. V gene TRBV7-2 combines with J gene TRBJ2-5; D is ambiguous. The CDR3 covers 14 residues. Germline CDR1 is SGHTA and CDR2 is FQGNSA. The CDR3 DNA is TGTGCCAGCAGCTTAGTCGGGTTTCAAGAGGCCCAGTACTTC. Translating gives CASSLVGFQEAQYF.

This clonotype occurred a few times. The CDR3 DNA sequence: TGTGCCAGCAGCTTACTTGACACAGATACGCAGTATTTT. Its translation is CASSLLDTDTQYF. V gene TRBV7-9 combines with J gene TRBJ2-3; D unclear. Between the trimmed V and J ends, which lost 2 bases and 2 bases, there was a span of 5 bases. The length of the CDR3 is 13 residues. Germline CDR1 and CDR2: SEHNR and FQNEAQ (reference sequence).

This sequence joins TRBV6-4 and TRBJ2-7, with D perhaps being TRBD1 or TRBD2 (5 bases each). The CDR3 totals 13 residues. Germline loops: CDR1 MRHNA, CDR2 SNTAGT. V was shortened by 2 bases and J by 3 bases, with 8 bases between the two germline ends. CDR3 nucleotide sequence: TGTGCCAGCAGTGACCGGGACGGCTACGAGCAGTACTTC. Its protein is CASSDRDGYEQYF.

CDR3: CASSLSVGAAFF. CDR3 nucleotide sequence: TGTGCCAGCAGCTTAAGTGTAGGGGCTGCTTTCTTT. This chain connects TRBV7-2 to TRBJ1-1; maybe TRBD1 (5 bases). There are 12 residues in the CDR3. Trimming shortened V by 2 bases and J by 11 bases, and 12 bases separated the two germline ends. The germline V gene encodes CDR1 SGHTA and CDR2 FQGNSA.

This clonotype showed up many times. This rearrangement joins TRBV12-3 or TRBV12-4 to TRBJ2-5, with D hard to call. Between the trimmed V and J ends, which lost 6 bases and 5 bases, there was a span of 7 bases. The length of the CDR3 is 11 residues. CDR3 nucleotide sequence: TGTGCCAGCAGCTTAATGGAGACCCAGTACTTC. Its translation is CASSLMETQYF.

V gene TRBV20-1 combines with J gene TRBJ1-4, with a tentative D call TRBD1 (5 bases). The CDR3 length is 16 residues. Trimming shortened V by 2 bases and J by 0 bases, and 13 bases separated the two germline ends. CDR1 DFQATT and CDR2 SNEGSKA come from the germline V gene (reference sequence). For the CDR3, the DNA is TGCAGTGCTAGAATGGGGACGGAGGCAACTAATGAAAAACTGTTTTTT. Protein: CSARMGTEATNEKLFF.

The chain combines TRBV14 with TRBJ2-5; D may be TRBD1 (5 bases). There are 16 residues in the CDR3. In germline, CDR1 is SGHDN, CDR2 FVKESK. V lost 1 base and J 2 bases, leaving 14 bases between the germline ends. CDR3 protein: CASSQGVRVIQETQYF. The DNA for the CDR3 is TGTGCCAGCAGCCAAGGGGTCAGGGTTATACAAGAGACCCAGTACTTC. Combining the CDR3 with reference TRBV14 and TRBJ2-5 gives the whole variable domain EAGVTQFPSHSVIEKGQTVTLRCDPISGHDNLYWYRRVMGKEIKFLLHFVKESKQDESGMPNNRFLAERTGGTYSTLKVQPAELEDSGVYFCASSQGVRVIQETQYFGPGTRLLVL.

V usage is TRBV4-3 and J usage is TRBJ2-3; TRBD2 is a possible D gene (6 bases). V lost 0 bases and J lost 2, with 12 bases in between. This CDR3 is built from 16 residues. The germline V gene encodes CDR1 LGHNA and CDR2 YSLEER. This CDR3 reads CASSQESGLLTDTQYF. Here the CDR3 DNA reads TGCGCCAGCAGCCAAGAGTCGGGACTGCTCACAGATACGCAGTATTTT.

This chain uses TRBV5-6 with TRBJ1-1, with 8 bases aligning to TRBD1. Germline V gene sequence: CDR1 SGHDT, CDR2 YYEEEE. The CDR3 is made up of 15 amino acids. V trimming: 0 bases; J trimming: 5 bases; junction bases outside the gene matches: 6. CDR3 sequence (DNA): TGTGCCAGCAGCTTGGGGGTACAGGGGGATACTGAAGCTTTCTTT. This codes for CASSLGVQGDTEAFF.